This entry lists 19 T cell receptor beta chains sequenced from one sample in a study of T-cell memory formation after mild COVID-19 (dated by TCRdb to about 2021). Library construction relied on 5' RACE. Sequencing relied on an Illumina NovaSeq 6000. TCRdb applied fastp at Q25 and MiXCR to the public reads, then kept only in-frame beta chains. Every CDR3 protein is listed once, alongside the most common genes and DNA of its rows. The sample records approximately 440,000 distinct CDR3 sequences, around 20% of which are singletons. In total, the top ten clones hold around 8% of the sample. Sequenced: PBMCs or a T cell subset sorted from them (not recorded which). These receptors all stem from an adult woman who had mild COVID-19 (a few samples of this study predate the infection). The sample titles of this study are shuffled in the database, so cell type and time point are left out; the donor was told from shared clones.

This clonotype was recorded once. CDR3 DNA sequence: TGTGCCAGCACCCCAGGGAACTTGGGGCATTCACCCCTCCACTTT. Its translation is CASTPGNLGHSPLHF. The V and J genes are TRBV6-5 and TRBJ1-6; D possibly corresponds to TRBD1 (5 bases). Per the germline V gene, CDR1 is MNHEY and CDR2 is SVGAGI. The CDR3 runs to 15 residues. The V and J ends lost 7 bases and 8 bases respectively, with 18 bases between them.

This chain uses TRBV14 with TRBJ1-6, with D possibly TRBD1 on 5 matching bases. Germline V gene data show CDR1 as SGHDN and CDR2 as FVKESK. V lost 10 bases, J lost 2 bases, and 18 bases lay in between. The CDR3 contains 16 residues. The CDR3 sequence: CATSGGRWPYNSPLHF. In nucleotides, the CDR3 is TGTGCCACCTCTGGGGGAAGATGGCCCTATAATTCACCCCTCCACTTT.

The gene calls are TRBV5-1 and TRBJ2-3; 16 bases align to TRBD2. The length of the CDR3 is 20 residues. Unmatched junction bases numbered 15, after V lost 5 bases and J lost 3 bases. Germline lookup yields CDR1 SGHRS and CDR2 YFSETQ. The CDR3, as DNA: TGCGCCAGCAGACACATACGCCCGGGACTAGCGGGGGGGCTGACAGATACGCAGTATTTT. It yields the protein CASRHIRPGLAGGLTDTQYF.

J is TRBJ1-3 and V is TRBV7-9, with D unresolved. Trimming removed 0 bases at V and 0 bases at J, with 15 bases between. The length of the CDR3 is 18 residues. Germline CDR1 is SEHNR and CDR2 is FQNEAQ (reference sequence). CDR3 nucleotides: TGTGCCAGCAGCTTAGCGCTATCGTGGTCCCTCTCTGGAAACACCATATATTTT. Its protein product is CASSLALSWSLSGNTIYF. Drawing the rest from reference TRBV7-9 and TRBJ1-3, the complete variable domain is DTGVSQNPRHKITKRGQNVTFRCDPISEHNRLYWYRQTLGQGPEFLTYFQNEAQLEKSRLLSDRFSAERPKGSFSTLEIQRTEQGDSAMYLCASSLALSWSLSGNTIYFGEGSWLTVV.

The V and J genes are TRBV7-9 and TRBJ2-1, with TRBD2 matching 10 bases. J lost 8 bases, V lost 7 bases, and 8 bases had no gene match. From germline, CDR1 is SEHNR and CDR2 FQNEAQ (reference sequence). The length of the CDR3 is 14 residues. The CDR3 nucleotides read TGTGCCAGCATGGAAACTAGCGGGACGTATGAGCAGTTCTTC. It codes for CASMETSGTYEQFF. The full variable domain, in which reference TRBV7-9 and TRBJ2-1 provide the parts outside the CDR3, is DTGVSQNPRHKITKRGQNVTFRCDPISEHNRLYWYRQTLGQGPEFLTYFQNEAQLEKSRLLSDRFSAERPKGSFSTLEIQRTEQGDSAMYLCASMETSGTYEQFFGPGTRLTVL.

The chain carries TRBV12-3 or TRBV12-4 and TRBJ2-7, with TRBD2 identical over 9 bases. V was clipped by 6 bases and J by 4 bases; unmatched bases: 19. This CDR3 has 18 amino acids. This CDR3 is CASSRLAVLSGTGYEQYF. The CDR3 nucleotides read TGTGCCAGCAGCCGACTAGCGGTACTGTCGGGTACGGGATACGAGCAGTACTTC.

This clonotype showed up just a few times. The chain recombines TRBV6-2 or TRBV6-3 with TRBJ1-5; possibly TRBD1 for D (5 bases). V was clipped by 8 bases and J by 1 base, with 21 bases between them. Germline assignment: CDR1 MNHEY and CDR2 SVGEGT. There are 17 residues in the CDR3. This CDR3 reads CASLIGPGVSSNQPQHF. CDR3 sequence (DNA): TGTGCCAGCTTAATTGGTCCGGGGGTTTCGAGCAATCAGCCCCAGCATTTT.

This clonotype came up a few times. V and J are TRBV7-2 and TRBJ2-1; no firm D call. CDR1 SGHTA and CDR2 FQGNSA come from the germline V gene. The CDR3 sequence is 14 residues long. Trimming pared 2 bases from V and 8 bases from J, leaving 13 bases between. As DNA, the CDR3 is TGTGCCAGCAGCTTAAGCGTCACCTGGGATGAGCAGTTCTTC. Protein product: CASSLSVTWDEQFF.

This clonotype was detected ten times or more. The rearrangement joins TRBV5-6 to TRBJ2-1; D is unclear. In germline, CDR1 is SGHDT, CDR2 YYEEEE. Trimming took off 2 bases at V and 3 bases at J, with 9 bases between the two ends. CDR3 size: 14 residues. This CDR3 reads CASSFLGRYNEQFF. The CDR3 DNA reads TGTGCCAGCAGCTTCCTGGGCCGCTACAATGAGCAGTTCTTC.

The rearrangement joins TRBV5-1 to TRBJ1-1; D is ambiguous. V was cut by 1 base and J by 1 base, with 11 bases left in between. Germline CDR1 SGHRS, CDR2 YFSETQ. The CDR3 has 15 amino acids. The CDR3 here is CASSLPWEGNTEAFF. CDR3 in DNA: TGCGCCAGCAGCTTGCCCTGGGAGGGGAACACTGAAGCTTTCTTT.

Only a few counts were recorded for this clonotype. The V call is TRBV7-2, the J call TRBJ2-3; 7 nucleotides align to TRBD1. CDR3 length: 14 amino acids. With 0 bases clipped from V and 4 bases from J, the junction kept 1 base outside the gene matches. CDR1 SGHTA and CDR2 FQGNSA come from the germline V gene. The CDR3 protein is CASSLAGQADTQYF. The CDR3 bases are TGTGCCAGCAGCTTAGCCGGACAGGCAGATACGCAGTATTTT.

This rearrangement joins TRBV27 to TRBJ2-7, with a possible D match to TRBD2 (6 bases). The CDR3 extends over 14 amino acids. Trimming left V 0 bases short and J 5 bases short, with 11 bases between. CDR1 and CDR2 from the germline V gene are MNHEY and SMNVEV (reference sequence). CDR3 residues: CASSLSGGADEQYF. CDR3 sequence (DNA): TGTGCCAGCAGTTTATCGGGGGGAGCGGACGAGCAGTACTTC.

This clonotype has more than one count but fewer than ten. The rearrangement uses TRBV7-3 and TRBJ1-2; 9 nucleotides line up with TRBD1. The germline V gene has CDR1 SGHTA and CDR2 FQGTGA. J lost 7 bases, V lost 2 bases, and 11 bases had no gene match. The length of the CDR3 is 16 residues. The chain's CDR3 is CASSLAAPGQGGGYTF. The CDR3 DNA reads TGTGCCAGCAGCTTAGCCGCGCCGGGACAGGGAGGTGGCTACACCTTC.

This clonotype has just a few counts. The rearrangement uses TRBV7-2 and TRBJ2-2, with 12 bases fitting TRBD2. V shed 6 bases and J 6 bases; nucleotides not matched to a gene: 5. The germline V gene has CDR1 SGHTA and CDR2 FQGNSA. The CDR3 runs to 15 residues. The CDR3 coding sequence is TGTGCCAGCAGAAGGACTAGCGGGACCTCCGGGGAGCTGTTTTTT. As protein: CASRRTSGTSGELFF.

The genes are TRBV4-2 and TRBJ2-3; D unresolved. Germline V lookup: CDR1 LGHNA, CDR2 YNFKEQ. CDR3 length equals 11 residues. Trimming left V 4 bases short and J 6 bases short, with 5 bases between. CDR3 loop: CASSRMDTQYF. The CDR3 DNA is TGTGCCAGCAGCCGCATGGATACGCAGTATTTT.

This clonotype was seen only a few times. The chain combines TRBV7-6 with TRBJ2-6, with a possible D match to TRBD1 (5 bases). Germline CDR1 and CDR2: SGHVS and FNYEAQ. With 0 bases removed from V and 2 bases from J, the gap between germline ends came to 14 bases. The CDR3 totals 18 residues. DNA for the CDR3: TGTGCCAGCAGCTTAGCGCTTCCAGGGCTTCCTGGGGCCAACGTCCTGACTTTC. Protein: CASSLALPGLPGANVLTF.

This clonotype was recorded at least ten times. The chain recombines TRBV7-9 with TRBJ2-1, with unresolved D. Germline V CDR1 and CDR2: SEHNR, FQNEAQ (reference sequence). V lost 3 bases to trimming and J lost 3 bases, with 3 bases between them. This CDR3 contains 12 residues. CDR3: CASSFDYNEQFF. As DNA, the CDR3 is TGTGCCAGCAGCTTCGACTACAATGAGCAGTTCTTC.

This clonotype was recorded at least ten times. The chain uses TRBV4-1 and TRBJ2-1, with a possible D match to TRBD1 (5 bases). The ends were cut back, 0 bases at V and 2 bases at J, with 14 bases in the middle. The CDR3 consists of 17 residues. Germline CDR1 MGHRA, CDR2 YSYEKL. DNA of the CDR3: TGCGCCAGCAGCCAAGATAGGGGAACAGTCACCTACAATGAGCAGTTCTTC. Protein sequence: CASSQDRGTVTYNEQFF.

This clonotype was observed a handful of times. The rearrangement uses TRBV7-9 and TRBJ1-2, with 7 bases matching TRBD1. The V gene's germline CDR1 is SEHNR and CDR2 FQNEAQ (reference sequence). This CDR3 has 15 residues. V shed 4 bases, J shed 4 bases, and the junction held 9 bases outside the gene matches. CDR3 amino acids: CASSSLPGTVYGYTF. The CDR3 DNA sequence: TGTGCCAGCAGCTCCTTACCCGGGACAGTCTATGGCTACACCTTC.